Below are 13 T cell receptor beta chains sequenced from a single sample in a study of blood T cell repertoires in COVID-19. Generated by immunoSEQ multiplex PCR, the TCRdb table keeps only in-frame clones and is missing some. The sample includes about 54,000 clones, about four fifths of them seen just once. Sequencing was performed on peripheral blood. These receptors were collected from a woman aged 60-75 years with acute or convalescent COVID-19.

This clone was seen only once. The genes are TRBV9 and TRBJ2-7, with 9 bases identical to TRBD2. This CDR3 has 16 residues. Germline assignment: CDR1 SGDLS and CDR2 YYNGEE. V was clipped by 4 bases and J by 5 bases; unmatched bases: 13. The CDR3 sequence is CASSLRAGGITDEQYF. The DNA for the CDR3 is TGTGCCAGCAGCCTAAGAGCGGGGGGAATTACGGACGAGCAGTACTTC.

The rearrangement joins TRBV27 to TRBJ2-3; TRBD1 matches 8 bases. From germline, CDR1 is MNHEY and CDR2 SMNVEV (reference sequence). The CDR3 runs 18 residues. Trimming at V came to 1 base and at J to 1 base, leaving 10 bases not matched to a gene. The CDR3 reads CASSLYPLTGDGTDTQYF. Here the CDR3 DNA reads TGTGCCAGCAGTTTATACCCCCTGACAGGGGACGGCACAGATACGCAGTATTTT.

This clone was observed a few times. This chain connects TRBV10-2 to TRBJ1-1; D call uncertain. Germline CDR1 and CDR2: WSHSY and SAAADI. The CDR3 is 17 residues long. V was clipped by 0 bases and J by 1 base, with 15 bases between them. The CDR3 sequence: CASSESNTLGANTEAFF. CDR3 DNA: TGCGCCAGCAGTGAGTCTAACACCCTAGGAGCGAACACTGAAGCTTTCTTT.

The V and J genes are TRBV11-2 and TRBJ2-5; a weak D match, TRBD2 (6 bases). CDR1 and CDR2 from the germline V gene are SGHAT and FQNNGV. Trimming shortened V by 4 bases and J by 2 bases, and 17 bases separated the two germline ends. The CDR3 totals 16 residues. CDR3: CASSSLLRREQETQYF. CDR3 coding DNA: TGTGCCAGCAGCTCTTTACTTCGGAGGGAACAAGAGACCCAGTACTTC.

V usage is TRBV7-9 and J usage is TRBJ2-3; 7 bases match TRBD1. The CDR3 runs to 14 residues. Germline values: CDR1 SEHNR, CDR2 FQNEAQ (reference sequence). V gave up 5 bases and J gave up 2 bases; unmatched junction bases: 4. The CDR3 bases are TGTGCCAGCAGCCGAGGGACAGACACAGATACGCAGTATTTT. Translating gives CASSRGTDTDTQYF.

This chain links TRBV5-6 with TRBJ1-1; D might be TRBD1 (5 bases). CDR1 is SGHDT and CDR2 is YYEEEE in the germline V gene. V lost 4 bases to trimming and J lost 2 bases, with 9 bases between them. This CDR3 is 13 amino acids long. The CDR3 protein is CASSRRGNTEAFF. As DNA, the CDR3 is TGTGCCAGCAGCCGAAGGGGAAACACTGAAGCTTTCTTT.

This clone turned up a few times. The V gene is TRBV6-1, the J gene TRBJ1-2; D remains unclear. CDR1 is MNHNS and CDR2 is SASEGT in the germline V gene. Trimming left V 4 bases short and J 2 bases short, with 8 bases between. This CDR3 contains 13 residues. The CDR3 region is CASSGAQNYGYTF. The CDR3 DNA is TGTGCCAGCAGTGGAGCCCAGAACTATGGCTACACCTTC.

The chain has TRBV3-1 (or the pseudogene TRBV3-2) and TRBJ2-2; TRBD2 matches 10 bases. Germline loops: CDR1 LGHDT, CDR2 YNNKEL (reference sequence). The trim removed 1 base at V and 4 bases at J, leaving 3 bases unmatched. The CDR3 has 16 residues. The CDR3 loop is CASSQASGRSTGELFF. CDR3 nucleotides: TGTGCCAGCAGCCAAGCTAGCGGGAGAAGCACCGGGGAGCTGTTTTTT.

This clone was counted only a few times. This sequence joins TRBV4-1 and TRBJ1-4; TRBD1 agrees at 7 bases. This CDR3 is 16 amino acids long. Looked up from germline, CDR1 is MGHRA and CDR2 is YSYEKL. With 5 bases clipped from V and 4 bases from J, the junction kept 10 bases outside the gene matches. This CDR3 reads CASSAPLTGFNEKLFF. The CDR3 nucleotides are TGCGCCAGCAGCGCTCCCCTGACAGGGTTTAATGAAAAACTGTTTTTT.

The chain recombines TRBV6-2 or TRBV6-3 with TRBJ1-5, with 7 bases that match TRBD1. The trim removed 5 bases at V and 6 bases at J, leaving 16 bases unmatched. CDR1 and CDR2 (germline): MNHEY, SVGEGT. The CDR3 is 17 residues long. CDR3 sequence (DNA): TGTGCCAGCAGTAGAGAGACAGGGACTCTGGGGGGTCAGCCCCAGCATTTT. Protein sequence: CASSRETGTLGGQPQHF.

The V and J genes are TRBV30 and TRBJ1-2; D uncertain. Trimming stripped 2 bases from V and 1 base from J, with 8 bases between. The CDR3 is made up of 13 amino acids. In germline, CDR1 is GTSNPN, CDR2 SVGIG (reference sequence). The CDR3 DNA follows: TGTGCCTGGAGTCTAGGTATTAACTATGGCTACACCTTC. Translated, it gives CAWSLGINYGYTF.

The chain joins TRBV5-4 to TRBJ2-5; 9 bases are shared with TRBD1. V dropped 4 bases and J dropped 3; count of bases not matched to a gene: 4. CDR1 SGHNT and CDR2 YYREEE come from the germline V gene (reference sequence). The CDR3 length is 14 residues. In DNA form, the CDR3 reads TGTGCCAGCAGCGGGGGACAGGGAAAAGAGACCCAGTACTTC. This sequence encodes CASSGGQGKETQYF.

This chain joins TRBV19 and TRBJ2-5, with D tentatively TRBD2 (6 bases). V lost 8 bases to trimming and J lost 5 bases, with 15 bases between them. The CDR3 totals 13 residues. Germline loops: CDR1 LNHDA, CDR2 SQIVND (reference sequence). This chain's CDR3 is CASGGGSGETQYF. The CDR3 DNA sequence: TGTGCCAGTGGCGGAGGGTCGGGTGAGACCCAGTACTTC.